This entry lists 19 T cell receptor beta chains sequenced from one sample in a study of T cells after yellow fever vaccination. TCRdb reprocessed the 5' RACE reads with MiXCR, giving one entry per CDR3 protein. The profile shows hundreds of thousands of distinct CDR3 sequences, around 6.4% of them singletons. The sequencing here drew on PBMCs, taken 5 days after the yellow fever booster vaccination. These receptor sequences come from a man in his thirties or forties who received the YFV17D yellow fever vaccine.

This clonotype was observed a handful of times. This sequence joins TRBV20-1 and TRBJ1-1, with TRBD1 identical over 11 bases. Germline CDR1 and CDR2: DFQATT and SNEGSKA (reference sequence). Trimming removed 2 bases from V and 3 bases from J; junction bases left unmatched: 8. The CDR3 length is 16 residues. CDR3 region: CSARPGQGVEYTEAFF. CDR3 DNA sequence: TGCAGTGCTAGACCGGGACAGGGGGTCGAGTACACTGAAGCTTTCTTT.

This clonotype has more than one count but fewer than ten. V usage is TRBV18 and J usage is TRBJ1-2; TRBD1 matches 8 bases. The CDR3 has 15 residues. After removal of 7 bases from V and 7 bases from J, the junction contained 14 bases not matched to a gene. Germline values: CDR1 KGHSH, CDR2 LQKENI. CDR3 bases: TGTGCCAGCTTCTCTACCCAGGGGGCGCACGGTGGCTACACCTTC. Protein sequence: CASFSTQGAHGGYTF.

The rearrangement uses TRBV24-1 and TRBJ2-3; D might be TRBD2 (6 bases). Trimming pared 10 bases from V and 0 bases from J, leaving 10 bases between. This CDR3 contains 13 residues. Per germline, CDR1 KGHDR and CDR2 SFDVKD. Here the CDR3 reads CATGSGSTDTQYF. The CDR3 bases are TGTGCCACGGGAAGCGGGAGCACAGATACGCAGTATTTT.

The genes are TRBV28 and TRBJ2-6, with D possibly being TRBD2 (6 bases). Germline lookup yields CDR1 MDHEN and CDR2 SYDVKM. This CDR3 region has 18 residues. V lost 5 bases, J lost 1 base, and 18 bases lay in between. CDR3 protein: CASSPPPGLKSGANVLTF. CDR3 coding DNA: TGTGCCAGCAGTCCTCCCCCGGGACTGAAATCTGGGGCCAACGTCCTGACTTTC.

There are many counts of this clonotype. The chain combines TRBV12-3 or TRBV12-4 with TRBJ2-1; a weak D match, TRBD1 (5 bases). With 5 bases removed from V and 5 bases from J, the gap between germline ends came to 10 bases. The CDR3 length is 13 residues. As DNA, the CDR3 is TGTGCCAGCAGTCCCGGACACAACAATGAGCAGTTCTTC. Protein: CASSPGHNNEQFF.

This clonotype occurred many times. The chain carries TRBV27 and TRBJ2-5; D is unclear. The length of the CDR3 is 15 residues. Germline V gene lookup returns CDR1 MNHEY and CDR2 SMNVEV (reference sequence). V dropped 6 bases and J dropped 2 bases, with 16 bases sitting between them. As DNA, the CDR3 is TGTGCCAGCAGAAGAAACTTCGGCCCACAAGAGACCCAGTACTTC. Its protein is CASRRNFGPQETQYF.

The chain employs TRBV7-2 and TRBJ1-1; D is uncertain. CDR1 is SGHTA, CDR2 FQGNSA, per germline. CDR3 length: 15 amino acids. V was trimmed by 1 base and J by 1 base, leaving 10 bases between them. CDR3 DNA sequence: TGTGCCAGCAGCTTAGTTCAGGAGAAGAACACTGAAGCTTTCTTT. Translating it yields CASSLVQEKNTEAFF.

This clonotype appeared once. The chain has TRBV5-1 and TRBJ2-3; D gene unclear. Per germline, CDR1 SGHRS and CDR2 YFSETQ. V gave up 4 bases and J gave up 4 bases, with 10 bases separating them. The CDR3 totals 13 residues. CDR3 nucleotide sequence: TGCGCCAGCAGCCCCCAGATCCCAGATACGCAGTATTTT. It translates to CASSPQIPDTQYF.

At least ten counts were recorded for this clonotype. This chain uses TRBV9 with TRBJ2-7; possibly TRBD1 for D (7 bases). Germline values: CDR1 SGDLS, CDR2 YYNGEE. The CDR3 has 13 amino acids. Trimming took 4 bases from V and 3 from J, leaving 11 bases between them. The CDR3 protein is CASSPRDSYEQYF. Written as DNA, the CDR3 is TGTGCCAGCAGCCCGCGGGACAGCTACGAGCAGTACTTC. Full variable domain (outside the CDR3, taken from reference TRBV9 and TRBJ2-7): DSGVTQTPKHLITATGQRVTLRCSPRSGDLSVYWYQQSLDQGLQFLIQYYNGEERAKGNILERFSAQQFPDLHSELNLSSLELGDSALYFCASSPRDSYEQYFGPGTRLTVT.

J is TRBJ2-5 and V is TRBV11-1; TRBD1 agrees at 11 bases. V lost 5 bases to trimming and J lost 2 bases; unmatched junction nucleotides: 4. Germline CDR1 reads SGHAT; CDR2 reads FQDESV (reference sequence). This CDR3 contains 15 residues. This CDR3 reads CASSHRDRGQETQYF. Written as DNA, the CDR3 is TGTGCCAGCAGCCATCGGGACAGGGGGCAAGAGACCCAGTACTTC.

This clonotype was detected many times. This chain links TRBV28 with TRBJ2-7, with D tentatively TRBD2 (6 bases). Germline V gene lookup returns CDR1 MDHEN and CDR2 SYDVKM. V was pared by 2 bases and J by 0 bases, with 8 bases between. The CDR3 has 14 amino acids. CDR3 DNA: TGTGCCAGCAGTTTAGGACTACCCTCCTACGAGCAGTACTTC. Protein: CASSLGLPSYEQYF.

This clonotype was counted ten times or more. The V call is TRBV25-1, the J call TRBJ2-1; 7 bases are a match to TRBD2. Germline CDR1 MGHDK, CDR2 SYGVNS. Losses at the gene ends were 2 bases for V and 8 bases for J; bases not matched to a gene: 6. The CDR3 has 14 residues. In DNA, the CDR3 is TGTGCCAGCAGTGAAAGCGGGGCCTGGGATGAGCAGTTCTTC. Translated, it gives CASSESGAWDEQFF.

V and J are TRBV6-2 or TRBV6-3 and TRBJ2-1, with no clear D. The CDR3 is 18 amino acids. Trimming removed 5 bases at V and 1 base at J, with 21 bases between. Germline lookup yields CDR1 MNHEY and CDR2 SVGEGT. The CDR3 region is CASSNPSMVRLSYNEQFF. CDR3 sequence (DNA): TGTGCCAGCAGTAACCCCAGCATGGTGCGTCTGTCCTACAATGAGCAGTTCTTC.

V and J are TRBV12-3 or TRBV12-4 and TRBJ2-6; D is perhaps TRBD2 (6 bases). This CDR3 contains 18 residues. V shed 4 bases and J shed 0 bases, with 16 bases lying between them. CDR3 bases: TGTGCCAGCAGTTCTTCTGGGGGGTCCCTCTCTGGGGCCAACGTCCTGACTTTC. Amino acids: CASSSSGGSLSGANVLTF.

The gene calls are TRBV29-1 and TRBJ2-5; D may be TRBD1 (5 bases). Germline V gene sequence: CDR1 SQVTM, CDR2 ANQGSEA. The CDR3 covers 13 residues. With 3 bases removed from V and 4 bases from J, the gap between germline ends came to 12 bases. The CDR3 nucleotides read TGCAGCGTTGATGGGGCCCTAGGAGAGACCCAGTACTTC. Translated, it gives CSVDGALGETQYF.

This clonotype has a count of ten or more. The chain joins TRBV3-1 to TRBJ1-3; perhaps TRBD1 as D (6 bases). Per germline, CDR1 LGHDT and CDR2 YNNKEL (reference sequence). V gave up 3 bases and J gave up 4 bases, with 10 bases separating them. The CDR3 is 14 amino acids. The CDR3 nucleotides read TGTGCCAGCAGCCAGGGGGCATGGGGAAACACCATATATTTT. Residues: CASSQGAWGNTIYF.

This clonotype was recorded a few times. The chain links TRBV6-1 to TRBJ1-5; D is undetermined. The CDR3 spans 12 residues. Deletions cut 2 bases from V and 7 bases from J, with 6 bases between. Germline-derived CDR1 and CDR2 are MNHNS and SASEGT. DNA of the CDR3: TGTGCCAGCAGTGAACCGGGACAGCCCCAGCATTTT. Protein: CASSEPGQPQHF.

This chain connects TRBV5-5 to TRBJ2-2; TRBD1 is a possible D gene (6 bases). This CDR3 is 14 amino acids long. The ends were cut back, 3 bases at V and 8 bases at J, with 14 bases in the middle. The germline CDR1 and CDR2 sequences are SGHKS and YYEKEE (reference sequence). The CDR3: CASSWEQGLGELFF. The DNA for the CDR3 is TGTGCCAGCAGCTGGGAGCAGGGGTTGGGGGAGCTGTTTTTT.

This clonotype was picked up many times. The chain joins TRBV9 to TRBJ2-2; D may be TRBD2 (6 bases). Germline V gene data show CDR1 as SGDLS and CDR2 as YYNGEE. The length of the CDR3 is 12 residues. The V and J ends lost 4 bases and 8 bases respectively, with 9 bases between them. CDR3 nucleotide sequence: TGTGCCAGCAGCTTCGGGAGAGGGGAGCTGTTTTTT. Its protein is CASSFGRGELFF.